The 18 T cell receptor beta chains in this list originate from one sample, sequenced in a study of T cell responses to AZD1222 COVID-19 vaccine (TCRdb year 2021). The time point label, read with the paper, signifies: baseline before first vaccination. Library preparation was by the immunoSEQ multiplex PCR assay. This is the immuneACCESS table as TCRdb keeps it, with only in-frame sequences that have V and J called. A part of the clones is gone; compared with another copy, unresolved V genes explain less than half, and the rest is unexplained. Counted in this sample were tens of thousands of clones; about 91% of them appeared once. The ten largest make up roughly 5.4% of the sample. Sequences were derived from peripheral blood, sampled on day 0 of AZD1222 vaccination. The source is an adult in good health.

This chain uses TRBV7-2 with TRBJ1-5; tentatively, D is TRBD1 (5 bases). CDR3 size: 17 residues. Trimming removed 1 base from V and 0 bases from J, with 13 bases in between. The germline gives CDR1 SGHTA, CDR2 FQGNSA. Here the CDR3 reads CASSLDFGGYSNQPQHF. Here the CDR3 DNA reads TGTGCCAGCAGCTTAGATTTCGGGGGGTATAGCAATCAGCCCCAGCATTTT.

The chain links TRBV29-1 to TRBJ2-7; 9 bases align to TRBD2. The J segment lost 3 bases and the V segment lost 7 bases, leaving 7 bases of the junction unmatched. Per the germline V gene, CDR1 is SQVTM and CDR2 is ANQGSEA. The CDR3 is 13 amino acids. DNA of the CDR3: TGCAGCGCATCGGCGGGGGGGGTCTACGAGCAGTACTTC. It yields the protein CSASAGGVYEQYF.

The V and J genes are TRBV19 and TRBJ1-5; D may be TRBD1 (5 bases). The CDR3 runs to 15 residues. Germline V CDR1 and CDR2: LNHDA, SQIVND (reference sequence). The V gene lost 5 bases and the J gene lost 1 base, with 12 bases spanning the gap. The CDR3 region is CASSLRGVSNQPQHF. DNA for the CDR3: TGTGCCAGTAGTCTCCGGGGGGTAAGCAATCAGCCCCAGCATTTT.

V usage is TRBV3-1 (or the pseudogene TRBV3-2) and J usage is TRBJ2-7; D is unresolved. Trimming took 6 bases from V and 1 from J, leaving 7 bases between them. Germline lookup yields CDR1 LGHDT and CDR2 YNNKEL (reference sequence). The CDR3 is 12 residues long. The DNA of the CDR3 is TGTGCCAGCAGTCGGATTTCCTACGAGCAGTACTTC. The encoded protein is CASSRISYEQYF.

This chain connects TRBV28 to TRBJ1-2; D is undetermined. V lost 8 bases, J lost 1 base, and 5 bases lay in between. Germline V gene lookup returns CDR1 MDHEN and CDR2 SYDVKM. The CDR3 sequence is 11 residues long. The CDR3 loop is CASGINYGYTF. In nucleotides, the CDR3 is TGTGCCAGCGGAATTAACTATGGCTACACCTTC.

The rearrangement joins TRBV27 to TRBJ2-1; 12 bases align to TRBD2. Germline assignment: CDR1 MNHEY and CDR2 SMNVEV (reference sequence). V was clipped by 4 bases and J by 6 bases; unmatched bases: 4. CDR3 length: 15 residues. CDR3 residues: CASSSGLAGRNEQFF. CDR3 nucleotide sequence: TGTGCCAGCAGTTCAGGACTAGCGGGACGCAATGAGCAGTTCTTC.

CDR3 residues: CASSTRGVVPQHF. CDR3 DNA: TGTGCCAGCAGTACCCGAGGGGTTGTGCCCCAGCATTTT. The V call is TRBV2, the J call TRBJ1-5; TRBD1 might be the D (5 bases). CDR3 length equals 13 residues. V was shortened by 5 bases and J by 9 bases, with 14 bases between the two germline ends. Germline lookup yields CDR1 SNHLY and CDR2 FYNNEI.

The chain links TRBV7-8 to TRBJ1-5; D perhaps matches TRBD1 (6 bases). Between the trimmed V and J ends, which lost 2 bases and 8 bases, there was a span of 13 bases. The CDR3 length is 14 residues. Germline-derived CDR1 and CDR2 are SGHVS and FQNEAQ. CDR3 region: CASSLRGVMEPQHF. The CDR3 bases are TGTGCCAGCAGCTTAAGGGGGGTTATGGAGCCCCAGCATTTT.

J is TRBJ2-5 and V is TRBV7-7; TRBD2 matches 10 bases. V lost 1 base, J lost 5 bases, and 4 bases stayed unmatched. This CDR3 is 15 amino acids long. Germline CDR1 is SSHAT and CDR2 is FNYEAQ (reference sequence). The CDR3 DNA reads TGTGCCAGCAGCTTAGGCCTAGCGGGAGTGGAGACCCAGTACTTC. Translation gives CASSLGLAGVETQYF.

In nucleotides, the CDR3 is TGTGCCAGCAGCTTGGATAGCGGTTTCACCGGGGAGCTGTTTTTT. Protein sequence: CASSLDSGFTGELFF. V gene TRBV5-4 combines with J gene TRBJ2-2, with D tentatively TRBD2 (6 bases). Trimming left V 0 bases short and J 4 bases short, with 10 bases between. The V gene's germline CDR1 is SGHNT and CDR2 YYREEE (reference sequence). The CDR3 is made up of 15 amino acids.

This clone was seen a single time. One end of the junction does not line up with germline, which may come from a read error. CDR3 coding DNA: TGCCGTGCCGGGGGCCAGTACTTC. Residues: CRAGGQYF. V usage is TRBV20-1 and J usage is TRBJ2-5; a weak D match, TRBD2 (6 bases). Germline CDR1 reads DFQATT; CDR2 reads SNEGSKA (reference sequence). The CDR3 has 8 amino acids.

This sequence joins TRBV29-1 and TRBJ2-1, with unresolved D. The CDR3 totals 16 residues. CDR1 is SQVTM and CDR2 is ANQGSEA in the germline V gene. Trimming stripped 6 bases from V and 0 bases from J, with 18 bases between. CDR3 region: CSVMGPQPLSYNEQFF. CDR3 DNA: TGCAGCGTCATGGGTCCTCAACCCCTCTCCTACAATGAGCAGTTCTTC.

The CDR3 protein is CASSPDREGYGYTF. CDR3 nucleotides: TGTGCCAGCTCACCCGACAGGGAAGGCTATGGCTACACCTTC. This chain links TRBV18 with TRBJ1-2; 7 nucleotides align to TRBD1. CDR1 KGHSH and CDR2 LQKENI come from the germline V gene. The CDR3 has 14 residues. With V trimmed by 3 bases and J by 4 bases, 5 bases remained unmatched.

This chain joins TRBV7-2 and TRBJ2-2; no definite D call. The CDR3 totals 12 residues. Trimming shortened V by 5 bases and J by 7 bases, and 8 bases separated the two germline ends. Germline V gene data show CDR1 as SGHTA and CDR2 as FQGNSA. The CDR3 DNA reads as TGTGCCAGCAGCAGTGATAACGGGGAGCTGTTTTTT. This translates into CASSSDNGELFF.

V usage is TRBV7-2 and J usage is TRBJ2-5, with 9 nucleotides matching TRBD1. The CDR3 is 15 amino acids. Per germline, CDR1 SGHTA and CDR2 FQGNSA. Trimming took 1 base from V and 2 from J; bases not matched to a gene: 2. The CDR3 coding sequence is TGTGCCAGCAGCTTAGGGGGGACAGGGCAAGAGACCCAGTACTTC. Translating gives CASSLGGTGQETQYF.

V usage is TRBV28 and J usage is TRBJ2-7; 7 positions match TRBD1. J gave up 0 bases and V 5 bases, and 4 bases lay outside the gene matches. Per the germline V gene, CDR1 is MDHEN and CDR2 is SYDVKM. CDR3 length equals 14 residues. CDR3 bases: TGTGCCAGCAGTCCACAGGGGAGCTCCTACGAGCAGTACTTC. Encoded protein: CASSPQGSSYEQYF.

The chain has TRBV27 and TRBJ2-5; D is unresolved. CDR1 MNHEY and CDR2 SMNVEV come from the germline V gene (reference sequence). Trimming cost V 4 bases and J 4 bases, with 10 bases left between them. This CDR3 has 13 amino acids. The CDR3 DNA is TGTGCCAGCAGTTCCTGGGTGGGAGAGACCCAGTACTTC. This codes for CASSSWVGETQYF.

The V gene is TRBV11-3, the J gene TRBJ2-2; D is ambiguous. The V and J ends lost 2 bases and 6 bases respectively, with 10 bases between them. The CDR3 is made up of 14 amino acids. Germline V gene lookup returns CDR1 SGHNT and CDR2 YENEEA. CDR3 sequence reads: CASSLRQAPGELFF. The CDR3 DNA reads as TGTGCCAGCAGCTTAAGGCAGGCCCCCGGGGAGCTGTTTTTT.